These 22 T cell receptor beta chains came from one sample sequenced in a study of blood T cell repertoires in COVID-19. Libraries were prepared by immunoSEQ multiplex PCR; TCRdb keeps only in-frame clonotypes and omits some of them. The profile shows about 170,000 clones, 60% to 85% of them singletons. The specimen sequenced was peripheral blood. The receptors shown here come from a man between 60 and 75 years old with acute or convalescent COVID-19.

This clone is a singleton in its sample. The chain uses TRBV11-3 and TRBJ2-1, with D perhaps matching TRBD1 (5 bases). The V gene's germline CDR1 is SGHNT and CDR2 YENEEA. The CDR3 sequence is 16 residues long. V was cut by 0 bases and J by 2 bases, with 11 bases left in between. CDR3 loop: CASSLDAGHTYNEQFF. CDR3 DNA sequence: TGTGCCAGCAGCTTAGATGCAGGGCATACCTACAATGAGCAGTTCTTC.

The chain uses TRBV7-9 and TRBJ2-1; 8 positions agree with TRBD2. The trim removed 6 bases at V and 5 bases at J, leaving 12 bases unmatched. The CDR3 has 16 amino acids. Germline assignment: CDR1 SEHNR and CDR2 FQNEAQ (reference sequence). The CDR3 sequence is CASRLRGGTHHNEQFF. The CDR3 coding sequence is TGTGCCAGCAGACTCCGGGGGGGTACGCACCACAATGAGCAGTTCTTC.

The chain uses TRBV7-2 and TRBJ2-3; 11 bases are shared with TRBD2. Germline-derived CDR1 and CDR2 are SGHTA and FQGNSA. The length of the CDR3 is 16 residues. Trimming cost V 1 base and J 3 bases; bases outside gene matches: 3. The CDR3 reads CASSLGGLAATDTQYF. DNA for the CDR3: TGTGCCAGCAGCTTAGGGGGACTAGCGGCAACAGATACGCAGTATTTT.

V gene TRBV6-5 combines with J gene TRBJ1-2; 11 bases are a match to TRBD1. CDR1 MNHEY and CDR2 SVGAGI come from the germline V gene. This CDR3 is 14 amino acids long. Trimming removed 4 bases from V and 4 bases from J; junction bases left unmatched: 2. The DNA for the CDR3 is TGTGCCAGCAGTTTGGGGACAGGGGGCTATGGCTACACCTTC. Its translation is CASSLGTGGYGYTF.

The chain uses TRBV5-6 and TRBJ1-3; D possibly corresponds to TRBD1 (6 bases). The V and J ends lost 0 bases and 0 bases respectively, with 10 bases between them. There are 16 residues in the CDR3. Germline V gene sequence: CDR1 SGHDT, CDR2 YYEEEE. As DNA, the CDR3 is TGTGCCAGCAGCTTGGACAGGGATTACTCTGGAAACACCATATATTTT. Translation: CASSLDRDYSGNTIYF. The entire variable domain, with the rest obtained from reference TRBV5-6 and TRBJ1-3, is as follows: DAGVTQSPTHLIKTRGQQVTLRCSPKSGHDTVSWYQQALGQGPQFIFQYYEEEERQRGNFPDRFSGHQFPNYSSELNVNALLLGDSALYLCASSLDRDYSGNTIYFGEGSWLTVV.

V usage is TRBV6-4 and J usage is TRBJ2-1, with 7 bases fitting TRBD2. V dropped 3 bases and J dropped 6; count of bases not matched to a gene: 8. The CDR3 is 15 residues long. The germline V gene has CDR1 MRHNA and CDR2 SNTAGT. CDR3 in amino acids: CASSDFSGVGNEQFF. The CDR3 bases are TGTGCCAGCAGTGATTTCAGCGGGGTGGGCAATGAGCAGTTCTTC.

The sample holds a few counts of this clone. CDR3 sequence (DNA): TGTGCCAGCTCAGCAACCTCAGGGGCCCAGGCTGAAGCTTTCTTT. It codes for CASSATSGAQAEAFF. The chain links TRBV18 to TRBJ1-1; possible D gene TRBD1, 6 bases. V was shortened by 5 bases and J by 6 bases, with 19 bases between the two germline ends. The CDR3 extends over 15 amino acids. Germline V lookup: CDR1 KGHSH, CDR2 LQKENI.

This clone was detected only a few times. The chain has TRBV29-1 and TRBJ2-6, with D perhaps TRBD1 (5 bases). The CDR3 is 17 amino acids. CDR1 and CDR2 (germline): SQVTM, ANQGSEA. Trimming removed 6 bases at V and 1 base at J, with 19 bases between. CDR3 sequence: CSVSARVKGSGANVLTF. The CDR3 region has the DNA TGCAGCGTCTCTGCCAGGGTTAAAGGGTCTGGGGCCAACGTCCTGACTTTC.

The chain uses TRBV28 and TRBJ2-1, with D uncertain. The CDR3 spans 16 residues. CDR1 and CDR2 from the germline V gene are MDHEN and SYDVKM. Between the trimmed V and J ends, which lost 2 bases and 0 bases, there was a span of 11 bases. For the CDR3, the DNA is TGTGCCAGCAGTTTACGAGAAGTACTCTCCTACAATGAGCAGTTCTTC. Translated: CASSLREVLSYNEQFF.

The count of this clone is one. The V gene is TRBV5-4, the J gene TRBJ1-1; D uncertain. The CDR3 spans 14 residues. The germline V and J ends were trimmed by 0 bases and 1 base, with 7 bases remaining between them. In germline, CDR1 is SGHNT, CDR2 YYREEE (reference sequence). For the CDR3, the DNA is TGTGCCAGCAGCTTGGGACCGGGGAACACTGAAGCTTTCTTT. Protein sequence: CASSLGPGNTEAFF.

The chain recombines TRBV4-3 with TRBJ1-1, with a tentative D call TRBD1 (6 bases). V was clipped by 4 bases and J by 3 bases, with 24 bases between them. The length of the CDR3 is 18 residues. Germline CDR1 is LGHNA and CDR2 is YSLEER. The CDR3 protein is CASSPWGGGGGGDTEAFF. The CDR3 DNA reads TGCGCCAGCAGCCCATGGGGAGGGGGAGGCGGTGGGGACACTGAAGCTTTCTTT.

This clone has a single count. The V and J genes are TRBV28 and TRBJ2-7; D not resolved. Germline loops: CDR1 MDHEN, CDR2 SYDVKM. Trimming removed 7 bases from V and 4 bases from J, with 14 bases in between. The CDR3 runs 13 residues. The CDR3 loop reads CASTPSPGYEQYF. For the CDR3, the DNA is TGTGCCAGCACCCCATCGCCCGGGTACGAGCAGTACTTC. Based on the CDR3 plus reference TRBV28 and TRBJ2-7, the full variable domain is DVKVTQSSRYLVKRTGEKVFLECVQDMDHENMFWYRQDPGLGLRLIYFSYDVKMKEKGDIPEGYSVSREKKERFSLILESASTNQTSMYLCASTPSPGYEQYFGPGTRLTVT.

V gene TRBV5-1 combines with J gene TRBJ1-4; TRBD1 agrees at 7 bases. The CDR3 covers 15 residues. Germline CDR1 and CDR2: SGHRS and YFSETQ. With 3 bases clipped from V and 5 bases from J, the junction kept 7 bases outside the gene matches. CDR3 region: CASSSWDSLNEKLFF. The CDR3 coding sequence is TGCGCCAGCAGCTCATGGGACAGCCTAAATGAAAAACTGTTTTTT.

The DNA for the CDR3 is TGTGCCAGCAGTTATCTGGGACTGCGCTATGGCTACACCTTC. This encodes CASSYLGLRYGYTF. The chain links TRBV6-2 or TRBV6-3 to TRBJ1-2; the D gene is possibly TRBD1 (5 bases). This CDR3 contains 14 residues. V lost 3 bases, J lost 4 bases, and 12 bases lay in between. Germline values: CDR1 MNHEY, CDR2 SVGEGT.

The chain recombines TRBV10-3 with TRBJ1-5; D possibly corresponds to TRBD1 (6 bases). The germline gives CDR1 ENHRY, CDR2 SYGVKD. The V end lost 4 bases, the J end lost 7 bases, and 14 bases lay between the germline ends. The CDR3 extends over 14 amino acids. The CDR3 sequence: CAISGEGGGQPQHF. CDR3 in DNA: TGTGCCATCAGTGGAGAAGGGGGGGGGCAGCCCCAGCATTTT.

The V gene is TRBV6-2 or TRBV6-3, the J gene TRBJ2-7, with TRBD1 identical over 7 bases. This CDR3 has 15 residues. V shed 2 bases and J 6 bases; nucleotides not matched to a gene: 10. Per the germline V gene, CDR1 is MNHEY and CDR2 is SVGEGT. As DNA, the CDR3 is TGTGCCAGCAGTTACCTCCCAGGGGGTCTTGCCGAGCAGTACTTC. Amino acids: CASSYLPGGLAEQYF.

The V call is TRBV4-1, the J call TRBJ2-7, with TRBD2 identical over 9 bases. V was pared by 3 bases and J by 6 bases, with 15 bases of the junction left unmatched. Looked up from germline, CDR1 is MGHRA and CDR2 is YSYEKL. This CDR3 has 17 residues. The CDR3 DNA reads as TGCGCCAGCAGCCAGTCAGGACTAGCGTTCCTCAGTGGCGAGCAGTACTTC. Protein sequence: CASSQSGLAFLSGEQYF.

The rearrangement links TRBV6-5 to TRBJ1-2; 8 bases agree with TRBD1. J lost 6 bases, V lost 4 bases, and 4 bases had no gene match. The CDR3 is made up of 13 amino acids. From germline, CDR1 is MNHEY and CDR2 SVGAGI. The CDR3 DNA sequence: TGTGCCAGCAGTTTAACACAGGGGGATGGCTACACCTTC. Its protein is CASSLTQGDGYTF.

This sequence joins TRBV10-3 and TRBJ2-5, with TRBD1 matching over 11 bases. This CDR3 has 14 amino acids. Germline V gene lookup returns CDR1 ENHRY and CDR2 SYGVKD. V gave up 6 bases and J gave up 2 bases; unmatched junction bases: 2. CDR3 loop: CAIRGTGGQETQYF. The CDR3 DNA reads TGTGCCATCAGGGGGACAGGGGGACAAGAGACCCAGTACTTC.

The genes are TRBV3-1 (or the pseudogene TRBV3-2) and TRBJ1-2; a possible D gene is TRBD1 (5 bases). CDR1 and CDR2 (germline): LGHDT, YNNKEL (reference sequence). The CDR3 sequence is 10 residues long. Trimming removed 9 bases from V and 6 bases from J, with 8 bases in between. CDR3 sequence reads: CASGGDGYTF. The DNA for the CDR3 is TGTGCCAGTGGGGGGGATGGCTACACCTTC.

This chain joins TRBV4-1 and TRBJ2-7; 11 nucleotides line up with TRBD1. Unmatched junction bases numbered 5, after V lost 4 bases and J lost 6 bases. The CDR3 sequence is 14 residues long. Germline CDR1 reads MGHRA; CDR2 reads YSYEKL. CDR3 nucleotides: TGCGCCAGCAGCCGGACCGGGACAGGGGGCGAGCAGTACTTC. It yields the protein CASSRTGTGGEQYF.

V gene TRBV27 combines with J gene TRBJ1-2, with TRBD1 identical over 10 bases. The CDR3 covers 13 residues. The V gene's germline CDR1 is MNHEY and CDR2 SMNVEV (reference sequence). The V and J ends lost 6 bases and 4 bases, in that order; junction bases with no gene match: 2. The CDR3 DNA is TGTGCCAGCAGCCGGGACAGGGGCTATGGCTACACCTTC. It encodes CASSRDRGYGYTF.